These 14 T cell receptor beta chains share one sample of origin, sequenced in a study of blood T cell repertoires in COVID-19. Profiled with immunoSEQ multiplex PCR; TCRdb holds only in-frame clones, not every one. The data show 250,000 or so clones, over 80% seen once. Sequencing was done on a sample of PBMCs or T cells enriched from blood (not recorded which). These receptor sequences come from a woman aged 30 to 39 who had been exposed to COVID-19.

In nucleotides, the CDR3 is TGCGCCAGCAGCCGGACTAGCGAAAACAATGAGCAGTTCTTC. This codes for CASSRTSENNEQFF. The rearrangement joins TRBV4-1 to TRBJ2-1; TRBD2 matches 9 bases. The germline CDR1 and CDR2 sequences are MGHRA and YSYEKL. The CDR3 sequence is 14 residues long. Trimming took 4 bases from V and 5 from J; bases not matched to a gene: 3.

The table lists this clone with a few counts. This chain connects TRBV4-1 to TRBJ1-5; D may be TRBD1 (5 bases). V was clipped by 0 bases and J by 9 bases, with 15 bases between them. CDR1 and CDR2 (germline): MGHRA, YSYEKL. The CDR3 is 15 residues long. The CDR3 region is CASSQEEGGVVPQHF. In DNA form, the CDR3 reads TGCGCCAGCAGCCAAGAAGAAGGAGGGGTTGTGCCCCAGCATTTT.

This chain links TRBV27 with TRBJ2-7, with D tentatively TRBD2 (6 bases). V shed 2 bases and J shed 2 bases, with 13 bases lying between them. This CDR3 has 15 residues. Per germline, CDR1 MNHEY and CDR2 SMNVEV (reference sequence). CDR3 sequence: CASSLGRGSAYEQYF. In DNA form, the CDR3 reads TGTGCCAGCAGTTTAGGTCGGGGGAGCGCCTACGAGCAGTACTTC.

The chain joins TRBV9 to TRBJ2-1, with D perhaps TRBD1 (6 bases). The CDR3 covers 18 residues. V dropped 0 bases and J dropped 1 base, with 17 bases sitting between them. Germline-derived CDR1 and CDR2 are SGDLS and YYNGEE. The CDR3 spells CASSVVQGGPFSYNEQFF. The CDR3 DNA reads TGTGCCAGCAGCGTAGTACAGGGTGGCCCGTTTTCCTACAATGAGCAGTTCTTC.

This chain uses TRBV7-9 with TRBJ2-2; D is uncertain. CDR1 and CDR2 (germline): SEHNR, FQNEAQ (reference sequence). V dropped 5 bases and J dropped 4 bases, with 17 bases sitting between them. CDR3 length equals 16 residues. The DNA for the CDR3 is TGTGCCAGCAGCCAACCTCGGTCCGCTAGCACCGGGGAGCTGTTTTTT. Protein: CASSQPRSASTGELFF.

This chain joins TRBV11-2 and TRBJ1-2; no clear D. V shed 2 bases and J shed 5 bases, with 6 bases lying between them. The CDR3 is made up of 12 amino acids. Germline V CDR1 and CDR2: SGHAT, FQNNGV. CDR3 DNA: TGTGCCAGCAGCTTATCGGTATATGGCTACACCTTC. Translating gives CASSLSVYGYTF.

This clone was detected only once. The chain carries TRBV5-1 and TRBJ1-4; TRBD1 aligns across 9 bases. CDR1 is SGHRS and CDR2 is YFSETQ in the germline V gene. The length of the CDR3 is 15 residues. Losses at the gene ends were 2 bases for V and 8 bases for J; bases not matched to a gene: 7. The CDR3 sequence: CASSLPGQGREKLFF. The DNA of the CDR3 is TGCGCCAGCAGCTTACCGGGACAGGGTAGAGAAAAACTGTTTTTT.

The gene calls are TRBV3-1 (or the pseudogene TRBV3-2) and TRBJ1-2; TRBD1 matches 10 bases. Germline lookup yields CDR1 LGHDT and CDR2 YNNKEL (reference sequence). V lost 0 bases and J lost 8; bases outside the gene matches: 12. The CDR3 covers 17 residues. The CDR3 region is CASSQEGSRDRGGGYTF. The CDR3 nucleotides read TGTGCCAGCAGCCAAGAGGGTTCCCGGGACAGGGGTGGAGGCTACACCTTC.

The chain employs TRBV10-3 and TRBJ1-1; 7 bases line up with TRBD1. Looked up from germline, CDR1 is ENHRY and CDR2 is SYGVKD. The CDR3 totals 15 residues. Unmatched junction bases numbered 3, after V lost 1 base and J lost 1 base. The CDR3 loop is CAISELGQPNTEAFF. As DNA, the CDR3 is TGTGCCATCAGTGAGTTGGGACAGCCGAACACTGAAGCTTTCTTT.

The V and J genes are TRBV4-1 and TRBJ2-7; 12 nucleotides line up with TRBD2. J was trimmed by 2 bases and V by 3 bases; bases with no gene match: 8. The CDR3 totals 17 residues. The germline gives CDR1 MGHRA, CDR2 YSYEKL. The CDR3 here is CASSHEPLAGGAYEQYF. The CDR3 nucleotides read TGCGCCAGCAGCCATGAACCCCTAGCGGGAGGGGCCTACGAGCAGTACTTC.

For this clone: The germline gene is not matched at one end of the junction; a read error may be the cause. V gene TRBV24-1 combines with J gene TRBJ1-1; D perhaps matches TRBD1 (5 bases). The CDR3 covers 13 residues. Looked up from germline, CDR1 is KGHDR and CDR2 is SFDVKD. The CDR3 sequence: CATTEGRGSEAFF. The CDR3 DNA sequence: TGCGCCACCACCGAGGGGCGGGGCTCTGAAGCTTTCTTT.

This clone was observed a single time. V usage is TRBV5-1 and J usage is TRBJ1-6; the D gene is possibly TRBD1 (6 bases). The CDR3 covers 15 residues. Deletions cut 0 bases from V and 8 bases from J, with 12 bases between. The germline CDR1 and CDR2 sequences are SGHRS and YFSETQ. This CDR3 is CASSLVGRGDSPLHF. CDR3 sequence (DNA): TGCGCCAGCAGCTTGGTGGGCAGGGGTGATTCACCCCTCCACTTT.

This clone was seen only once. This chain connects TRBV6-9 to TRBJ1-2; D unclear. The germline V gene encodes CDR1 MNHGY and CDR2 SVAAGI. Trimming pared 2 bases from V and 2 bases from J, leaving 9 bases between. The CDR3 sequence is 14 residues long. CDR3 region: CASSYRGDNYGYTF. CDR3 in DNA: TGTGCCAGCAGTTATCGGGGTGACAACTATGGCTACACCTTC.

The chain uses TRBV9 and TRBJ2-7, with D perhaps TRBD2 (6 bases). The CDR3 is 14 amino acids. The germline V gene has CDR1 SGDLS and CDR2 YYNGEE. The V gene lost 4 bases and the J gene lost 5 bases, with 16 bases spanning the gap. CDR3 nucleotides: TGTGCCAGCAGCCCCACGGGCGGGACGAACGAGCAGTACTTC. Protein sequence: CASSPTGGTNEQYF.